The 20 T cell receptor beta chains given below trace back to one sample, sequenced in a study of cytomegalovirus exposure and HLA in healthy donors. Generated by immunoSEQ multiplex PCR, the TCRdb table keeps only in-frame clones and is missing some. Among more than 65,000 clones listed, around 92% were seen once. The sample was PBMCs. These receptors all stem from a man aged 18 to 35 in good health and CMV-seronegative.

The chain joins TRBV6-1 to TRBJ2-3; 8 bases line up with TRBD2. CDR3 length equals 15 residues. The trim removed 2 bases at V and 6 bases at J, leaving 7 bases unmatched. The germline V gene has CDR1 MNHNS and CDR2 SASEGT. For the CDR3, the DNA is TGTGCCAGCAGTGAACTTCGGGAGGGGGGGGATACGCAGTATTTT. Translation: CASSELREGGDTQYF.

The rearrangement joins TRBV28 to TRBJ1-2; possible D gene TRBD1, 5 bases. The germline V and J ends were trimmed by 4 bases and 4 bases, with 13 bases remaining between them. CDR1 is MDHEN, CDR2 SYDVKM, per germline. This CDR3 is built from 14 residues. CDR3 amino acids: CASSWTSFGYGYTF. The DNA for the CDR3 is TGTGCCAGCAGTTGGACATCGTTCGGCTATGGCTACACCTTC.

The rearrangement joins TRBV11-2 to TRBJ2-5, with 9 bases that match TRBD2. This CDR3 region has 14 residues. After removal of 4 bases from V and 3 bases from J, the junction contained 3 bases not matched to a gene. The germline CDR1 and CDR2 sequences are SGHAT and FQNNGV. The CDR3 is CASSSLAGKETQYF. DNA for the CDR3: TGTGCCAGCAGCTCCCTAGCGGGGAAAGAGACCCAGTACTTC.

The gene calls are TRBV2 and TRBJ2-7, with D tentatively TRBD2 (6 bases). The germline V gene encodes CDR1 SNHLY and CDR2 FYNNEI. This CDR3 contains 15 residues. With 6 bases removed from V and 4 bases from J, the gap between germline ends came to 19 bases. Here the CDR3 reads CASRIYGGTGYEQYF. As DNA, the CDR3 is TGTGCCAGCAGGATTTATGGGGGGACCGGGTACGAGCAGTACTTC.

There are a few counts of this clone. This chain links TRBV7-9 with TRBJ1-2; the D is unclear. The V end lost 5 bases, the J end lost 6 bases, and 7 bases lay between the germline ends. The germline V gene encodes CDR1 SEHNR and CDR2 FQNEAQ (reference sequence). The CDR3 has 11 amino acids. The CDR3 nucleotides are TGTGCCAGCAGCCAACATAATGGCTACACCTTC. The encoded protein is CASSQHNGYTF.

The V and J genes are TRBV6-5 and TRBJ2-2; no definite D call. Germline V gene sequence: CDR1 MNHEY, CDR2 SVGAGI. V was cut by 5 bases and J by 6 bases, with 16 bases left in between. This CDR3 spans 15 amino acids. The DNA for the CDR3 is TGTGCCAGCAGTGCCGACCGTGCAGGCGCCGGGGAGCTGTTTTTT. It codes for CASSADRAGAGELFF.

The chain carries TRBV28 and TRBJ1-5; 7 nucleotides line up with TRBD1. The junction had 15 bases not matched to a gene; V was cut back by 6 bases and J by 7 bases. This CDR3 is built from 16 residues. CDR1 and CDR2 from the germline V gene are MDHEN and SYDVKM. CDR3 nucleotides: TGTGCCAGCAGCGGGACAGCTTTTTATGGAAACCAGCCCCAGCATTTT. It translates to CASSGTAFYGNQPQHF.

V usage is TRBV14 and J usage is TRBJ1-1; D is ambiguous. The CDR3 loop spans 14 amino acids. The germline V gene encodes CDR1 SGHDN and CDR2 FVKESK. Between the trimmed V and J ends, which lost 0 bases and 6 bases, there was a span of 11 bases. The CDR3: CASSQDWLFAEAFF. The CDR3 DNA reads TGTGCCAGCAGCCAAGATTGGCTGTTCGCTGAAGCTTTCTTT.

The chain joins TRBV28 to TRBJ2-2, with 11 bases that match TRBD2. CDR1 and CDR2 from the germline V gene are MDHEN and SYDVKM. Unmatched junction bases numbered 10, after V lost 2 bases and J lost 5 bases. The CDR3 totals 18 residues. The CDR3 DNA follows: TGTGCCAGCAGTTTAAGGTTCCTAGCGGGAGGTTTGACCGGGGAGCTGTTTTTT. This encodes CASSLRFLAGGLTGELFF.

This chain uses TRBV5-6 with TRBJ2-7; no reliable D call. This CDR3 comprises 12 residues. Trimming stripped 1 base from V and 2 bases from J, with 4 bases between. Germline CDR1 and CDR2: SGHDT and YYEEEE. CDR3 coding DNA: TGTGCCAGCAGCTTGTATACCTACGAGCAGTACTTC. It specifies CASSLYTYEQYF.

This chain uses TRBV2 with TRBJ1-5; 9 bases map to TRBD1. The CDR3 covers 16 residues. Per germline, CDR1 SNHLY and CDR2 FYNNEI. After removal of 7 bases from V and 4 bases from J, the junction contained 11 bases not matched to a gene. The CDR3 loop is CASNPQTGGLNQPQHF. The CDR3 coding sequence is TGTGCCAGCAATCCCCAGACAGGGGGATTAAATCAGCCCCAGCATTTT.

This rearrangement joins TRBV4-3 to TRBJ2-3, with D possibly TRBD2 on 6 matching bases. This CDR3 is 18 amino acids long. Trimming stripped 0 bases from V and 3 bases from J, with 19 bases between. Germline V gene lookup returns CDR1 LGHNA and CDR2 YSLEER. The CDR3 DNA sequence: TGCGCCAGCAGCCAAGAACCATGGAGGGCTAGCGTAACAGATACGCAGTATTTT. This gives the protein CASSQEPWRASVTDTQYF.

This chain links TRBV9 with TRBJ1-1, with D hard to call. V was cut by 4 bases and J by 4 bases, with 5 bases left in between. CDR3 size: 11 residues. Germline CDR1 SGDLS, CDR2 YYNGEE. In nucleotides, the CDR3 is TGTGCCAGCAGCTCCTCCACTGAAGCTTTCTTT. Its protein product is CASSSSTEAFF. The whole variable domain, remainder taken from reference TRBV9 and TRBJ1-1, is DSGVTQTPKHLITATGQRVTLRCSPRSGDLSVYWYQQSLDQGLQFLIQYYNGEERAKGNILERFSAQQFPDLHSELNLSSLELGDSALYFCASSSSTEAFFGQGTRLTVV.

This chain links TRBV18 with TRBJ1-1; D is uncertain. This CDR3 comprises 12 residues. V lost 6 bases to trimming and J lost 6 bases, with 11 bases between them. Germline loops: CDR1 KGHSH, CDR2 LQKENI. The CDR3 bases are TGTGCCAGCTCCCAACAGAAGGCTGAAGCTTTCTTT. Protein product: CASSQQKAEAFF.

The V call is TRBV19, the J call TRBJ1-4, with D possibly matching TRBD1 (5 bases). This CDR3 is built from 18 residues. V lost 4 bases and J lost 0, with 18 bases in between. Germline CDR1 and CDR2: LNHDA and SQIVND (reference sequence). The chain's CDR3 is CASSTLLQVPATNEKLFF. The CDR3 DNA reads TGTGCCAGTAGTACCCTTTTACAGGTCCCTGCAACTAATGAAAAACTGTTTTTT.

The sample holds one count of this clone. The V gene is TRBV29-1, the J gene TRBJ1-1; perhaps TRBD1 as D (5 bases). With 4 bases removed from V and 1 base from J, the gap between germline ends came to 10 bases. The V gene's germline CDR1 is SQVTM and CDR2 ANQGSEA. The CDR3 runs 13 residues. This CDR3 reads CSVGDGGNTEAFF. CDR3 bases: TGCAGCGTTGGTGACGGGGGGAACACTGAAGCTTTCTTT.

The count of this clone is one. The rearrangement links TRBV7-8 to TRBJ2-1; 8 nucleotides line up with TRBD2. Looked up from germline, CDR1 is SGHVS and CDR2 is FQNEAQ. The CDR3 sequence is 16 residues long. Trimming cost V 1 base and J 4 bases; bases outside gene matches: 6. The CDR3 coding sequence is TGTGCCAGCAGCTTAGGGTCCAGCGGGGGTTACAATGAGCAGTTCTTC. Protein sequence: CASSLGSSGGYNEQFF.

This chain links TRBV25-1 with TRBJ2-7; TRBD2 might be the D (5 bases). The ends were cut back, 6 bases at V and 0 bases at J, with 18 bases in the middle. This CDR3 is 16 amino acids long. Germline V CDR1 and CDR2: MGHDK, SYGVNS. CDR3 bases: TGTGCCAGCAGCAATACCGCGGGTAGAGACTCCTACGAGCAGTACTTC. This sequence encodes CASSNTAGRDSYEQYF.

This chain joins TRBV5-8 and TRBJ2-7; D perhaps matches TRBD1 (5 bases). There are 13 residues in the CDR3. Looked up from germline, CDR1 is SGHTS and CDR2 is YDEGEE. V lost 2 bases and J lost 2, with 8 bases in between. CDR3 in amino acids: CASSFDRTYEQYF. The CDR3 nucleotides are TGTGCCAGCAGCTTCGACAGAACCTACGAGCAGTACTTC.

CDR3 sequence reads: CAWSPVGILAGNQPQHF. The CDR3, as DNA: TGTGCCTGGAGTCCCGTTGGGATACTGGCGGGGAATCAGCCCCAGCATTTT. The chain is built from TRBV30 and TRBJ1-5, with D unclear. V shed 2 bases and J shed 4 bases, with 21 bases lying between them. Germline-derived CDR1 and CDR2 are GTSNPN and SVGIG (reference sequence). The CDR3 extends over 17 amino acids.